This T cell receptor (beta chain) emerged from a study of T-cell reconstitution after alpha-beta-depleted transplantation in children. Trimming cost V 6 bases and J 7 bases, with 12 bases left between them. The CDR3 contains 13 residues. Germline CDR1 is ENHRY and CDR2 is SYGVKD. Preparation of the TCRbeta library was carried out with unique molecular identifiers. TCRdb reanalysed the PCR reads using MiXCR and keeps one entry per CDR3 protein. The table shows around 480,000 distinct CDR3 sequences, with approximately 29% occurring only once. The specimen comprised PBMCs from the stem cell graft donor, sampled from the stem cell graft. This chain connects TRBV10-3 to TRBJ1-4; D gene uncertain. This receptor was taken from a human donor who donated a stem cell graft to a child with aplastic anemia. The CDR3 DNA sequence: TGTGCCATCAGGGAAGGAGCAAGTGAAAAACTGTTTTTT. This codes for CAIREGASEKLFF.